The 24 T cell receptor beta chains below were found in one sample sequenced in a study of blood T cell repertoires in COVID-19. TCRdb keeps only in-frame clones here, not all; method: immunoSEQ multiplex PCR. The sample has about 120,000 clones, roughly 78% seen once. Sequenced material: peripheral blood. The source of these receptors is a man in his fifties or sixties with active or convalescent COVID-19.

This clone was seen a few times. CDR3 region: CASSPGIQSNQPQHF. CDR3 nucleotide sequence: TGTGCCAGCAGCCCCGGGATCCAGTCCAATCAGCCCCAGCATTTT. The J gene is TRBJ1-5, the V gene TRBV5-4; D remains ambiguous. This CDR3 contains 15 residues. The germline gives CDR1 SGHNT, CDR2 YYREEE (reference sequence). V lost 4 bases, J lost 3 bases, and 14 bases lay in between.

This clone was seen at least ten times. This chain connects TRBV11-2 to TRBJ2-1, with TRBD2 matching 7 bases. The germline V gene has CDR1 SGHAT and CDR2 FQNNGV. The V gene end was trimmed by 4 bases and the J gene end by 5 bases; junction bases not matched to a gene: 14. The CDR3 totals 17 residues. The CDR3 sequence: CASSSPVFRGSNNEQFF. In nucleotides, the CDR3 is TGTGCCAGCAGCTCCCCGGTTTTTCGCGGGAGTAACAATGAGCAGTTCTTC.

The chain recombines TRBV24-1 with TRBJ1-5, with D maybe TRBD1 (6 bases). CDR3 length: 12 residues. Germline values: CDR1 KGHDR, CDR2 SFDVKD. The V end lost 4 bases, the J end lost 10 bases, and 10 bases lay between the germline ends. Here the CDR3 reads CATSESGQPQHF. CDR3 in DNA: TGTGCCACCAGTGAGTCGGGACAACCCCAGCATTTT.

This sequence joins TRBV5-4 and TRBJ2-1, with TRBD2 matching 12 bases. The CDR3 consists of 19 residues. CDR1 and CDR2 from the germline V gene are SGHNT and YYREEE (reference sequence). The V and J ends lost 3 bases and 2 bases, in that order; junction bases with no gene match: 12. This CDR3 reads CASSSGLAGSRGAYNEQFF. The CDR3 DNA follows: TGTGCCAGCAGCTCGGGACTAGCGGGCTCCCGAGGGGCCTACAATGAGCAGTTCTTC. Full variable domain (remainder filled in from reference TRBV5-4 and TRBJ2-1): ETGVTQSPTHLIKTRGQQVTLRCSSQSGHNTVSWYQQALGQGPQFIFQYYREEENGRGNFPPRFSGLQFPNYSSELNVNALELDDSALYLCASSSGLAGSRGAYNEQFFGPGTRLTVL.

This clone showed up just once. The gene calls are TRBV29-1 and TRBJ2-7; D possibly corresponds to TRBD1 (8 bases). CDR1 SQVTM and CDR2 ANQGSEA come from the germline V gene. This CDR3 contains 14 residues. Trimming removed 4 bases at V and 2 bases at J, with 15 bases between. The CDR3 DNA is TGCAGCGTTGGGGAGGGGACAGGCCCCTACGAGCAGTACTTC. Protein sequence: CSVGEGTGPYEQYF.

The chain employs TRBV5-1 and TRBJ2-1; 8 bases match TRBD2. In germline, CDR1 is SGHRS, CDR2 YFSETQ. There are 15 residues in the CDR3. Trimming at V came to 0 bases and at J to 7 bases, leaving 6 bases not matched to a gene. The CDR3 is CASSLGGRPSNEQFF. The CDR3 coding sequence is TGCGCCAGCAGCTTGGGCGGGAGGCCTTCGAATGAGCAGTTCTTC.

This clone was detected once. V and J are TRBV6-5 and TRBJ2-2, with 10 positions matching TRBD1. The germline V gene has CDR1 MNHEY and CDR2 SVGAGI. This CDR3 has 15 amino acids. The V and J ends lost 6 bases and 7 bases, in that order; junction bases with no gene match: 8. In DNA form, the CDR3 reads TGTGCCAGCAGCAGGGACAGGGGACGGAACGGGGAGCTGTTTTTT. Protein product: CASSRDRGRNGELFF.

The V call is TRBV18, the J call TRBJ1-6, with 8 positions matching TRBD1. This CDR3 is built from 16 residues. Losses at the gene ends were 2 bases for V and 10 bases for J; bases not matched to a gene: 10. Germline values: CDR1 KGHSH, CDR2 LQKENI. The DNA of the CDR3 is TGTGCCAGCTCACCAACCCATGGACAGGGTGTGTCACCCCTCCACTTT. This sequence encodes CASSPTHGQGVSPLHF.

This chain connects TRBV28 to TRBJ1-5; tentatively, D is TRBD1 (5 bases). Germline values: CDR1 MDHEN, CDR2 SYDVKM. CDR3 length: 15 amino acids. Trimming stripped 5 bases from V and 0 bases from J, with 11 bases between. CDR3 loop: CASSPGGDSNQPQHF. As DNA, the CDR3 is TGTGCCAGCAGTCCCGGGGGGGATAGCAATCAGCCCCAGCATTTT.

The V and J genes are TRBV11-2 and TRBJ2-2, with 15 bases fitting TRBD2. The CDR3 has 17 amino acids. Germline CDR1 reads SGHAT; CDR2 reads FQNNGV. The V gene end was trimmed by 4 bases and the J gene end by 0 bases; junction bases not matched to a gene: 0. The CDR3 DNA reads TGTGCCAGCAGCTGGACTAGCGGGAGGGCGAACACCGGGGAGCTGTTTTTT. This sequence encodes CASSWTSGRANTGELFF. The full variable domain, with the rest looked up from reference TRBV11-2 and TRBJ2-2, is EAGVAQSPRYKIIEKRQSVAFWCNPISGHATLYWYQQILGQGPKLLIQFQNNGVVDDSQLPKDRFSAERLKGVDSTLKIQPAKLEDSAVYLCASSWTSGRANTGELFFGEGSRLTVL.

The V and J genes are TRBV9 and TRBJ2-5, with D tentatively TRBD2 (6 bases). From germline, CDR1 is SGDLS and CDR2 YYNGEE. Deletions cut 2 bases from V and 5 bases from J, with 13 bases between. This CDR3 region has 14 residues. CDR3 sequence reads: CASSVGASGETQYF. CDR3 coding DNA: TGTGCCAGCAGCGTTGGAGCCAGCGGGGAGACCCAGTACTTC.

The chain links TRBV2 to TRBJ2-1; 8 bases line up with TRBD2. CDR3 length: 15 residues. Trimming removed 3 bases from V and 8 bases from J; junction bases left unmatched: 9. The germline gives CDR1 SNHLY, CDR2 FYNNEI. The CDR3 here is CASSDDGGGFDEQFF. DNA for the CDR3: TGTGCCAGCAGTGATGACGGGGGGGGCTTCGATGAGCAGTTCTTC.

V is TRBV5-1 and J is TRBJ2-3, with 11 bases fitting TRBD1. V gave up 0 bases and J gave up 2 bases; unmatched junction bases: 2. Germline V gene sequence: CDR1 SGHRS, CDR2 YFSETQ. This CDR3 is built from 16 residues. The CDR3 DNA is TGCGCCAGCAGCTTGGGGGACAGGGGGTACACAGATACGCAGTATTTT. As protein: CASSLGDRGYTDTQYF.

This clone was counted a few times. The chain employs TRBV6-5 and TRBJ1-1, with D maybe TRBD1 (5 bases). V gave up 6 bases and J gave up 5 bases, with 16 bases separating them. The CDR3 runs to 14 residues. Germline assignment: CDR1 MNHEY and CDR2 SVGAGI. In DNA, the CDR3 is TGTGCCAGCAGCCGCGTTGGGGGGACGACTGAAGCTTTCTTT. It yields the protein CASSRVGGTTEAFF.

The gene calls are TRBV19 and TRBJ2-5; TRBD1 agrees at 10 bases. Germline V CDR1 and CDR2: LNHDA, SQIVND (reference sequence). The CDR3 runs 15 residues. The V gene end was trimmed by 8 bases and the J gene end by 1 base; junction bases not matched to a gene: 7. The CDR3 DNA reads TGTGCCAGTGGCCGGGGACAGGGGTTCCAAGAGACCCAGTACTTC. This sequence encodes CASGRGQGFQETQYF.

The CDR3 DNA follows: TGTGCTAGTGGTTTGGGACGCGGGACTGAAGCTTTCTTT. As protein: CASGLGRGTEAFF. This chain uses TRBV12-5 with TRBJ1-1; no clear D gene. Germline V gene lookup returns CDR1 LGHNT and CDR2 FRNRAP. This CDR3 spans 13 amino acids. V was shortened by 1 base and J by 5 bases, with 8 bases between the two germline ends.

V usage is TRBV4-3 and J usage is TRBJ1-1; the D gene is possibly TRBD1 (6 bases). CDR1 LGHNA and CDR2 YSLEER come from the germline V gene. The CDR3 spans 16 residues. V lost 1 base, J lost 3 bases, and 15 bases lay in between. The CDR3 protein is CASSQAFGQRYTEAFF. The CDR3 nucleotides read TGCGCCAGCAGCCAAGCTTTCGGACAGCGTTACACTGAAGCTTTCTTT.

The genes are TRBV9 and TRBJ2-7, with TRBD1 matching 8 bases. J lost 5 bases, V lost 4 bases, and 8 bases had no gene match. The CDR3 consists of 14 residues. CDR1 is SGDLS, CDR2 YYNGEE, per germline. The CDR3, as DNA: TGTGCCAGCAGCCCCTGGACAGGGATACACGAGCAGTACTTC. Translation: CASSPWTGIHEQYF.

The CDR3 is CASSSLAGERGSYEQYF. Written as DNA, the CDR3 is TGTGCCAGCAGCTCACTAGCGGGAGAACGGGGCTCCTACGAGCAGTACTTC. The chain is built from TRBV6-2 or TRBV6-3 and TRBJ2-7; 11 bases align to TRBD2. CDR1 and CDR2 (germline): MNHEY, SVGEGT. The CDR3 has 17 amino acids. V was clipped by 6 bases and J by 0 bases; unmatched bases: 10.

The rearrangement links TRBV19 to TRBJ2-5; maybe TRBD1 (5 bases). CDR1 LNHDA and CDR2 SQIVND come from the germline V gene (reference sequence). Trimming removed 5 bases at V and 5 bases at J, with 9 bases between. The CDR3 contains 12 residues. The CDR3 DNA sequence: TGTGCCAGTAGTGGGGCTGCGGAGACCCAGTACTTC. It encodes CASSGAAETQYF. Full variable domain (outside the CDR3, taken from reference TRBV19 and TRBJ2-5): DGGITQSPKYLFRKEGQNVTLSCEQNLNHDAMYWYRQDPGQGLRLIYYSQIVNDFQKGDIAEGYSVSREKKESFPLTVTSAQKNPTAFYLCASSGAAETQYFGPGTRLLVL.

J is TRBJ2-1 and V is TRBV4-2; the match to TRBD1 covers 9 bases. The length of the CDR3 is 14 residues. Trimming took 3 bases from V and 8 from J; bases not matched to a gene: 5. Germline V gene data show CDR1 as LGHNA and CDR2 as YNFKEQ. CDR3 loop: CASSQRQGDDEQFF. CDR3 coding DNA: TGTGCCAGCAGCCAGCGACAGGGGGACGATGAGCAGTTCTTC.

This chain uses TRBV7-8 with TRBJ1-5; tentative D call: TRBD1 (5 bases). The CDR3 consists of 15 residues. CDR1 is SGHVS and CDR2 is FQNEAQ in the germline V gene. V was pared by 5 bases and J by 5 bases, with 16 bases between. In DNA form, the CDR3 reads TGTGCCAGCAGCCTGATTACAGGTATTCATCAGCCCCAGCATTTT. It encodes CASSLITGIHQPQHF.

V usage is TRBV4-3 and J usage is TRBJ1-6; 8 bases align to TRBD1. CDR3 length equals 15 residues. CDR1 is LGHNA, CDR2 YSLEER, per germline. Unmatched junction bases numbered 5, after V lost 2 bases and J lost 8 bases. The CDR3 bases are TGCGCCAGCAGCCAAACGGACAGGGAGCATTCACCCCTCCACTTT. It is translated as CASSQTDREHSPLHF.

This clone was recorded a few times. CDR3 in DNA: TGCGCCAGCAGTCATCAACGAGAGAGACAGCGAAATAATTCACCCCTCCACTTT. Translated, it gives CASSHQRERQRNNSPLHF. The chain has TRBV23-1 and TRBJ1-6; D perhaps matches TRBD1 (5 bases). TRBV23-1 is classed as an ORF, of uncertain function. This CDR3 is built from 18 residues. Trimming took off 3 bases at V and 5 bases at J, with 20 bases between the two ends.